The T cell receptor beta chain under discussion was sequenced for a study of blood T cell repertoires in COVID-19 (TCRdb year 2020). Describing the broader study: Samples covering the acute and convalescent phases of COVID-19 were provided by collaborators in the United States, Italy and Spain. The material from the prospective study consisted of cDNA or gDNA derived from T cells, B-cell-depleted T cells, or PBMCs. Subjects who had been exposed to COVID-19, were actively infected with it, or had recovered from it provided the deeply sampled blood TCRbeta repertoires that made up the dataset. The repertoires were released in a freely available public database intended as a resource for research on the immune response to SARS-CoV-2. Samples came from the ongoing ImmuneRACE study (first 160 participants) plus 1,254 subjects from 6 global collaborators. The sample metadata nearly always contained a de-identified subject ID, COVID-19 status, age in years and sex. Where available, HLA class I and class II types were obtained from metadata supplied by the sample provider rather than from assay-based typing. What the study reported, not specific to this receptor: The quantity of clinical and demographic metadata differed by source and by participant and was supplied without curation.

V has 11 bases trimmed and J has 9 bases trimmed; junction bases matching no gene number 7. CDR1 ENHRY and CDR2 SYGVKD were looked up in the germline V gene. Inclusive of the bounding cysteine and phenylalanine, the CDR3 is 13 residues long. The read is trimmed to its CDR3 DNA, 39 bases read in frame from base 1. Worth noting for this clone: Its antigen remains undetermined. Base qualities are not at hand, and no much larger clone is one base apart.

The collaborating institutions used their own protocols to collect whole blood in K2EDTA tubes. Collaborator samples were shipped for TCRbeta analysis as frozen whole blood, isolated PBMCs, or DNA extracted from either sample type. The immunoSEQ Assay, a bias-controlled multiplex PCR, was used to amplify TCRbeta CDR3 regions from genomic DNA. The paper's data handling went like this. The number of nucleated cells in each sample was estimated by amplification of reference gene primers within the assay. Sequence reads were collapsed and filtered to measure the absolute abundance of every unique TCRbeta CDR3 rearrangement. For each sample, productive Simpson clonality was calculated by taking the square root of Simpson's diversity index across productive rearrangements. The table was pulled from immuneACCESS by TCRdb, which kept in-frame rearrangements only. Such tables lose some clones; where checked, under half of the loss comes from unresolved V genes, and the rest has no known cause. The DNA was the basis for D and trimming; V, J and clone size are from that table. This sample has 200,000 to 250,000 clones in its table, and roughly four fifths of those were observed once. Over 9.5% of the sample lies in the top ten.

Sequenced sample: peripheral blood. The chain is encoded by TRBV10-3 joined to TRBJ2-1; a stretch of 13 junction bases matches TRBD2. The sequence derives from a woman aged 40-49 years with acute or convalescent COVID-19. The nucleotide sequence reads TGTGCCTCGAGGACTAGCGGGGGAGGTGAGCAGTTCTTC. The encoded protein is CASRTSGGGEQFF.